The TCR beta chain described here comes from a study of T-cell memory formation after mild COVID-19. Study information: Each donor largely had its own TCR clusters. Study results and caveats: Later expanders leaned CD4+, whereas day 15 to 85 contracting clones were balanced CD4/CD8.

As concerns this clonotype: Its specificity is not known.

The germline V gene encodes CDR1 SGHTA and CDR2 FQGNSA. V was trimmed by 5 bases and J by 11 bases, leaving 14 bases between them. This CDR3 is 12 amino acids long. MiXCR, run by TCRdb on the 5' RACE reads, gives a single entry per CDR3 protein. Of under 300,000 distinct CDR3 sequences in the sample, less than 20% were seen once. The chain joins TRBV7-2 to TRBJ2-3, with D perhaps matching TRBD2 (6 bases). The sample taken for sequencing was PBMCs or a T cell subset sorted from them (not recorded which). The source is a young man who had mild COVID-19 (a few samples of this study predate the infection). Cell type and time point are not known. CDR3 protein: CASSIGRGLQYF. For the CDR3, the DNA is TGTGCCAGCAGCATAGGGCGGGGACTGCAGTATTTT.